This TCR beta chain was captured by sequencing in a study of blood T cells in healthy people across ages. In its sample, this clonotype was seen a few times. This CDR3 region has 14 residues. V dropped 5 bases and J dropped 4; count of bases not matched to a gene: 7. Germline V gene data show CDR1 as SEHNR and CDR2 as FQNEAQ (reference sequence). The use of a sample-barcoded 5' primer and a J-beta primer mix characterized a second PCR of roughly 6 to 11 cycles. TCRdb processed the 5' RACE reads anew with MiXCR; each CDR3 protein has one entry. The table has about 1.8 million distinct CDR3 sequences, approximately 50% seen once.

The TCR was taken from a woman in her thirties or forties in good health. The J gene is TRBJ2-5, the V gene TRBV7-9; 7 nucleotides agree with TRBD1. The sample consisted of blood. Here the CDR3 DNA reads TGTGCCAGCAGCACACAGGGGAGAGGAGAGACCCAGTACTTC. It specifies CASSTQGRGETQYF.